The 9 T cell receptor beta chains given below trace back to one sample, sequenced in a study of shared clonotypes between healthy human individuals. Assay: immunoSEQ multiplex PCR; the TCRdb copy retains only in-frame clones and omits some. The table records over a million clones, just under 99% of them present only once. The sequenced sample was naive CD4+ T cells sorted from blood. Subset meaning: CD45RA+ positively selected. These receptors all stem from a man aged 30 to 45 in good health.

The rearrangement joins TRBV5-1 to TRBJ2-1, with 12 positions matching TRBD2. The CDR3 runs 16 residues. Germline CDR1 is SGHRS and CDR2 is YFSETQ. Germline trimming cut 5 bases from V and 4 bases from J; bases unmatched to any gene: 7. CDR3 sequence (DNA): TGCGCCAGCAGACTTGGACTAGCGGGGCCTTACAATGAGCAGTTCTTC. It yields the protein CASRLGLAGPYNEQFF.

For the CDR3, the DNA is TGTGCCAGCACCATGTCTAGCCCAGGGATTTGGGAAAAACTGTTTTTT. Residues: CASTMSSPGIWEKLFF. The gene calls are TRBV5-6 and TRBJ1-4, with D possibly matching TRBD1 (5 bases). The V end lost 6 bases, the J end lost 8 bases, and 23 bases lay between the germline ends. Germline CDR1 and CDR2: SGHDT and YYEEEE. This CDR3 has 16 amino acids. Full variable domain (rest looked up from reference TRBV5-6 and TRBJ1-4): DAGVTQSPTHLIKTRGQQVTLRCSPKSGHDTVSWYQQALGQGPQFIFQYYEEEERQRGNFPDRFSGHQFPNYSSELNVNALLLGDSALYLCASTMSSPGIWEKLFFGSGTQLSVL.

The chain is built from TRBV28 and TRBJ2-7; D ambiguous. V was trimmed by 3 bases and J by 1 base, leaving 10 bases between them. The CDR3 covers 14 residues. CDR1 and CDR2 from the germline V gene are MDHEN and SYDVKM. Here the CDR3 reads CASSLNSWSYEQYF. Written as DNA, the CDR3 is TGTGCCAGCAGTTTGAATAGCTGGTCCTACGAGCAGTACTTC.

This clone was recorded once. The J gene is TRBJ2-7, the V gene TRBV28; no definite D call. The length of the CDR3 is 14 residues. Trimming stripped 5 bases from V and 12 bases from J, with 23 bases between. Germline V CDR1 and CDR2: MDHEN, SYDVKM. The CDR3 DNA is TGTGCCAGCAGTCTATCCTTAACAGACAACTCCTGGTACTTC. This codes for CASSLSLTDNSWYF.

The chain employs TRBV6-1 and TRBJ2-2; D unresolved. This CDR3 is built from 13 residues. CDR1 is MNHNS and CDR2 is SASEGT in the germline V gene. V shed 6 bases and J shed 4 bases, with 9 bases lying between them. CDR3: CASSVDGTGELFF. The CDR3 DNA follows: TGTGCCAGCAGCGTGGATGGCACCGGGGAGCTGTTTTTT.

The chain is built from TRBV6-1 and TRBJ2-7; D is possibly TRBD1 (5 bases). The CDR3 runs to 15 residues. Looked up from germline, CDR1 is MNHNS and CDR2 is SASEGT. V was trimmed by 1 base and J by 2 bases, leaving 12 bases between them. CDR3 in amino acids: CASSEDIGEPYEQYF. The CDR3 region has the DNA TGTGCCAGCAGTGAAGATATAGGGGAACCCTACGAGCAGTACTTC.

This clone has only one observation. This sequence joins TRBV11-2 and TRBJ2-3, with a weak D call TRBD2 (6 bases). Germline CDR1 is SGHAT and CDR2 is FQNNGV. The CDR3 contains 15 residues. V was trimmed by 0 bases and J by 1 base, leaving 8 bases between them. The CDR3, as DNA: TGTGCCAGCAGCTTAGACCGGAGGGGCACAGATACGCAGTATTTT. Translation gives CASSLDRRGTDTQYF.

This chain joins TRBV11-2 and TRBJ2-7, with D perhaps TRBD2 (7 bases). V lost 1 base to trimming and J lost 0 bases, with 13 bases between them. The CDR3 runs 16 residues. Germline CDR1 SGHAT, CDR2 FQNNGV. DNA for the CDR3: TGTGCCAGCAGCTTAGTGGGGGGGCCACTCTCCTACGAGCAGTACTTC. This translates into CASSLVGGPLSYEQYF.

The gene calls are TRBV19 and TRBJ2-1, with TRBD1 as a possible D gene (5 bases). The V gene's germline CDR1 is LNHDA and CDR2 SQIVND (reference sequence). V lost 6 bases and J 2 bases, leaving 14 bases between the germline ends. The CDR3 is 15 residues long. Written as DNA, the CDR3 is TGTGCCAGTAGCCATGACAGATCGGCCTACAATGAGCAGTTCTTC. This sequence encodes CASSHDRSAYNEQFF.